A single sample is the source of the 5 T cell receptor beta chains below, sequenced in a study of T cells in Graves' hyperthyroidism and ophthalmopathy. TCR beta CDR3 regions were amplified from RNA. First-round RT-PCR targeting the TCR CDR3 was performed with the HTBI primer set. TCRdb reanalysed the multiplex PCR reads using MiXCR and keeps one entry per CDR3 protein. The table has about 760,000 distinct CDR3 sequences, under 45% seen once; the top ten hold more than 25%. The specimen sequenced was blood. Every receptor here comes from a woman aged 40-49 years with Graves' hyperthyroidism.

The rearrangement joins TRBV11-2 to TRBJ1-2, with 8 positions matching TRBD1. Germline CDR1 is SGHAT and CDR2 is FQNNGV. J lost 8 bases, V lost 6 bases, and 14 bases had no gene match. This CDR3 has 15 amino acids. The CDR3 bases are TGTGCCAGCAGTTCTCCGGGACAGGCTATGGGCGGCTACACCTTC. This gives the protein CASSSPGQAMGGYTF.

This clonotype has a count of ten or more. The rearrangement joins TRBV9 to TRBJ1-6; TRBD1 aligns across 7 bases. This CDR3 has 15 amino acids. Germline V gene sequence: CDR1 SGDLS, CDR2 YYNGEE. V lost 3 bases and J lost 6; bases outside the gene matches: 6. The CDR3 nucleotides read TGTGCCAGCAGCGGAACGGGACAGCCTAATTCACCCCTCCACTTT. Its protein is CASSGTGQPNSPLHF.

Written as DNA, the CDR3 is TGTGCCAGAAGCCCTAAAATCCACAATGGCTACACCTTC. Amino acid sequence: CARSPKIHNGYTF. The chain recombines TRBV7-2 with TRBJ1-2; no clear D. The CDR3 has 13 residues. Germline CDR1 and CDR2: SGHTA and FQGNSA. V was trimmed by 9 bases and J by 6 bases, leaving 17 bases between them.

This clonotype was seen repeatedly, ten times or more. With a much larger clone just one base away, this may be a read error. J is TRBJ1-1 and V is TRBV11-1; D unclear. Between the trimmed V and J ends, which lost 5 bases and 1 base, there was a span of 8 bases. The CDR3 has 13 amino acids. Germline CDR1 SGHAT, CDR2 FQDESV (reference sequence). The DNA of the CDR3 is TGTGCCAGCAGCCAAGAGGAGAACACTGAAGCTTTCTTT. Translated, it gives CASSQEENTEAFF.

This clonotype was detected ten times or more. The chain carries TRBV7-2 and TRBJ1-6, with D unresolved. From germline, CDR1 is SGHTA and CDR2 FQGNSA. Trimming shortened V by 1 base and J by 2 bases, and 6 bases separated the two germline ends. This CDR3 has 15 residues. The CDR3 coding sequence is TGTGCCAGCAGCTTAGAGTTTACCTATAATTCACCCCTCCACTTT. The encoded protein is CASSLEFTYNSPLHF. The variable domain in full, completed from reference TRBV7-2 and TRBJ1-6, reads GAGVSQSPSNKVTEKGKDVELRCDPISGHTALYWYRQSLGQGLEFLIYFQGNSAPDKSGLPSDRFSAERTGGSVSTLTIQRTQQEDSAVYLCASSLEFTYNSPLHFGNGTRLTVT.